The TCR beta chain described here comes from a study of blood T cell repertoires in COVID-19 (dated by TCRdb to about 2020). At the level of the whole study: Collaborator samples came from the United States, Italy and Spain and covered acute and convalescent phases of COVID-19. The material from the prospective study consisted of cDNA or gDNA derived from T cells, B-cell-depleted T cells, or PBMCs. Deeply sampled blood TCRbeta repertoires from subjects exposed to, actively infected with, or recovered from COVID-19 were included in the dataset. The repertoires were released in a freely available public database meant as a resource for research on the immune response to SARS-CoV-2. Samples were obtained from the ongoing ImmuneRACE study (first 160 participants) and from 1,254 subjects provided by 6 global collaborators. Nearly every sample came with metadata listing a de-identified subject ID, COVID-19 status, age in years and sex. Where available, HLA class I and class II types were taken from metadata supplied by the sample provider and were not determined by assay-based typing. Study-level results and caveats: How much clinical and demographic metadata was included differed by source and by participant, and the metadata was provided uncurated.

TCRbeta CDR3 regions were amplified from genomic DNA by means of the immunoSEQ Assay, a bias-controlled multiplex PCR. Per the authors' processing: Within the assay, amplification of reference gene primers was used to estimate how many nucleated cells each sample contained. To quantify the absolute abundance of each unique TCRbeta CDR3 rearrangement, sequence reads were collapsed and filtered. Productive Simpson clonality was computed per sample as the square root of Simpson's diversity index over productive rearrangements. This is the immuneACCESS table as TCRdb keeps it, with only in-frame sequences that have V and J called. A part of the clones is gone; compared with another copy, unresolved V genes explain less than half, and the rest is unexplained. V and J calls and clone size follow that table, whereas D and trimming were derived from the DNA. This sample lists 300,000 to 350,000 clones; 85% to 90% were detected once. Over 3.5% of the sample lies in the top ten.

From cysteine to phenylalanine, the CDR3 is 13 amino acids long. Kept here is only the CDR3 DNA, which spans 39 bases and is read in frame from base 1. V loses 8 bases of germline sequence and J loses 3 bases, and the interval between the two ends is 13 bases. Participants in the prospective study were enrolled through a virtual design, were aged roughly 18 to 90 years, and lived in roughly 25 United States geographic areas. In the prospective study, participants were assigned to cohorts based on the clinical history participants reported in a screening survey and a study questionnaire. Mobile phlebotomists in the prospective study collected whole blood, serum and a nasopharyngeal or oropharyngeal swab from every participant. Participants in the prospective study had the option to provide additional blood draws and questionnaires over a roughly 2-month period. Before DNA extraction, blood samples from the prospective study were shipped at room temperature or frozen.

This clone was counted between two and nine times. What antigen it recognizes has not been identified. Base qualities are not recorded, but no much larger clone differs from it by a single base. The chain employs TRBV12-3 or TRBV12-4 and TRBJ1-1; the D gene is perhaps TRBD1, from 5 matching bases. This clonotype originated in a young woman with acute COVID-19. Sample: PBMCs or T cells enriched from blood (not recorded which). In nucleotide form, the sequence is TGTGCCAGCCCCCTCGAAGGGGACACTGAAGCTTTCTTT. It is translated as CASPLEGDTEAFF.